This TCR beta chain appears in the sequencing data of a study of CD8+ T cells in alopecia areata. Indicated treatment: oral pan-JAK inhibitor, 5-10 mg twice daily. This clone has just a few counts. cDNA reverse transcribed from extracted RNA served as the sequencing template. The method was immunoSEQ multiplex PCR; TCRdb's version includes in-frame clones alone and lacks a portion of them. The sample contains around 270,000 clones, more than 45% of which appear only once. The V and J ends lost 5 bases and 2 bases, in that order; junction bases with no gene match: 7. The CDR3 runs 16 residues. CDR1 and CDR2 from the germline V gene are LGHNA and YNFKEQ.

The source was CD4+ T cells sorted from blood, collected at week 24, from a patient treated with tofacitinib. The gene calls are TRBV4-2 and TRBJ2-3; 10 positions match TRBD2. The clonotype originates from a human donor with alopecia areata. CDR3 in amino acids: CASSVLAGKHTDTQYF. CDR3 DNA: TGTGCCAGCAGCGTACTAGCGGGGAAACACACAGATACGCAGTATTTT.